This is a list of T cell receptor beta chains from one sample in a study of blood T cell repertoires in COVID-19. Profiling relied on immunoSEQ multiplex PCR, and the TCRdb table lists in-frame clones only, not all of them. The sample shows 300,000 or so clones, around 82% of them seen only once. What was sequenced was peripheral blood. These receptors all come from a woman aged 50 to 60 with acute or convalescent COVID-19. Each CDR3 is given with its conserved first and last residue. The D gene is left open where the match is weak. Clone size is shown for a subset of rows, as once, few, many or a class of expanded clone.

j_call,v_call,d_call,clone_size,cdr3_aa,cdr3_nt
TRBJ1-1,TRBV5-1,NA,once,CASSSGSSKAFF,TGCGCCAGCAGCTCCGGGTCCTCGAAAGCTTTCTTT
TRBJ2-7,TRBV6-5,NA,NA,CASSRAGGYEQYF,TGTGCCAGCAGCAGGGCAGGGGGGTACGAGCAGTACTTC
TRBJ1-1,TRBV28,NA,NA,CATGVGNTEAFF,TGTGCCACGGGGGTGGGGAACACTGAAGCTTTCTTT
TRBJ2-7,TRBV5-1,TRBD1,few,CASSLAGTGDYEQYF,TGCGCCAGCAGCTTGGCCGGGACAGGAGACTACGAGCAGTACTTC
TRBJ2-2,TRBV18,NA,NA,CASSPSTAGELFF,TGTGCCAGCTCACCAAGTACGGCCGGGGAGCTGTTTTTT
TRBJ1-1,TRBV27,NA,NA,CASSPSWGQAFF,TGTGCCAGCAGTCCCTCGTGGGGGCAAGCTTTCTTT
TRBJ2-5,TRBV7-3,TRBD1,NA,CASSPTGTGGGQETQYF,TGTGCCAGCAGCCCGACCGGGACAGGGGGAGGCCAAGAGACCCAGTACTTC
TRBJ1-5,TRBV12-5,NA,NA,CASGREPGQPQHF,TGTGCTAGTGGCCGGGAACCTGGACAGCCCCAGCATTTT
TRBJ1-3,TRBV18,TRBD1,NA,CATQGDAAFSGNTIYF,TGTGCCACTCAGGGGGACGCAGCCTTCTCTGGAAACACCATATATTTT
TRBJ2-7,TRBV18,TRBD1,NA,CASSPGTAYEQYF,TGTGCCAGCTCACCTGGGACAGCCTACGAGCAGTACTTC
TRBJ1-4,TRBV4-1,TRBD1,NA,CASSLGGQSNEKLFF,TGCGCCAGCAGCCTGGGGGGACAGTCAAATGAAAAACTGTTTTTT
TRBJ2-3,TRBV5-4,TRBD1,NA,CASRPRTGSTDTQYF,TGTGCCAGCAGACCTCGGACAGGGAGCACAGATACGCAGTATTTT
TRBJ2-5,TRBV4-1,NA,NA,CASSQVESRNRETQYF,TGCGCCAGCAGCCAAGTTGAATCCAGGAATCGGGAGACCCAGTACTTC
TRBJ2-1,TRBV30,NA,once,CAWRQVSYNEQFF,TGTGCCTGGAGACAGGTCTCCTACAATGAGCAGTTCTTC
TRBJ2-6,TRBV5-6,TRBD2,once,CASSREVWWGANVLTF,TGTGCCAGCAGCCGGGAGGTTTGGTGGGGGGCCAACGTCCTGACTTTC
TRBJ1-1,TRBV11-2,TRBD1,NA,CASSLWPGQRNTEAFF,TGTGCCAGCAGCTTATGGCCGGGACAGCGGAACACTGAAGCTTTCTTT
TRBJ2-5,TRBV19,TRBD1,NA,CASSDRGQGTQETQYF,TGTGCCAGTAGTGACCGTGGACAGGGCACTCAAGAGACCCAGTACTTC
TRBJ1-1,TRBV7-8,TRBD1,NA,CASSLQGGETEAFF,TGTGCCAGCAGCCTGCAAGGGGGCGAGACTGAAGCTTTCTTT
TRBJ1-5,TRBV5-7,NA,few,CASSLASNQPQHF,TGTGCCAGCAGCTTGGCCAGTAATCAGCCCCAGCATTTT
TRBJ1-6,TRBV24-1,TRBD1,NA,CATSVRDRANSPLHF,TGTGCCACCAGTGTACGGGACAGGGCAAATTCACCCCTCCACTTT
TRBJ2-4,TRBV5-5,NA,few,CASVLSNIQYF,TGTGCCAGTGTTTTATCTAACATTCAGTACTTC
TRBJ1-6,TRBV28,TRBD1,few,CASSLSDRGGSPLHF,TGTGCCAGCAGTTTATCGGACAGGGGTGGTTCACCCCTCCACTTT
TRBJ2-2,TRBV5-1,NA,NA,CASSLSGVVNTGELFF,TGCGCCAGCAGCCTCTCAGGGGTCGTGAACACCGGGGAGCTGTTTTTT
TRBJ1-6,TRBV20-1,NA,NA,CSASYTNSPLHF,TGCAGTGCTAGTTACACTAATTCACCCCTCCACTTT
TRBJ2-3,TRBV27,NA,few,CASSYDSQTDTQYF,TGTGCCAGCAGTTATGACTCGCAGACAGATACGCAGTATTTT